This TCR beta chain was captured in a study of shared T cell receptors in the human thymus. Clones were sequenced by immunoSEQ multiplex PCR, and TCRdb holds only the in-frame ones, with some missing. This sample has some 660,000 clones, with about 89% found just once. This CDR3 contains 14 residues. CDR1 is SGHDT, CDR2 YYEEEE, per germline. Trimming cost V 1 base and J 7 bases, with 15 bases left between them. The sample also formed part of further work on human thymus T cells. That study reports: Resections removed during corrective heart surgery provided the thymus tissue used.

This receptor was identified in a boy in the first two years of life with a congenital heart defect. The sequencing sample was made of thymocytes. This chain uses TRBV5-6 with TRBJ2-7; D is perhaps TRBD1 (5 bases). CDR3 loop: CASSLIRQPWEQYF. DNA for the CDR3: TGTGCCAGCAGCTTGATCAGACAGCCTTGGGAGCAGTACTTC.